The sequence of this T cell receptor (beta chain) was determined in a study of control samples from healthy donors and cancer patients. The V gene's germline CDR1 is MDHEN and CDR2 SYDVKM. Trimming left V 5 bases short and J 9 bases short, with 14 bases between. CDR3 size: 13 residues. Clones were sequenced by immunoSEQ multiplex PCR, and TCRdb holds only the in-frame ones, with some missing. The table includes 130,000 or so clones, roughly 90% detected once. This sequence was found in a man aged 45-65 years in good health. The chain combines TRBV28 with TRBJ1-5, with D perhaps TRBD1 (5 bases). Sequencing was carried out using blood. DNA of the CDR3: TGTGCCAGCAGTCCGCGGGACCCCCGGCCCCAGCATTTT. Residues: CASSPRDPRPQHF.